Listed below are T cell receptor beta chains from one sample, sequenced in a study of blood T cell repertoires in COVID-19. The protocol was immunoSEQ multiplex PCR, while the TCRdb copy is restricted to in-frame clones and leaves out a portion. The sample includes about 120,000 clones, 85% to 90% seen only once; the top ten take less than 3.5%. The sequencing input was peripheral blood. The receptor set was obtained from a woman aged 45-65 years with acute or convalescent COVID-19. Both conserved end residues are part of each CDR3. Each record gives: V gene, clone size, J gene, D gene, CDR3 protein, CDR3 DNA. D genes are given only for firm matches. The size field is filled for only some rows; it gives once, few, many or a size class.

v_gene: TRBV4-2; abundance: .; j_gene: TRBJ2-5; d_gene: .; CDR3aa: CASSQGSGVVQETQYF; CDR3nt: TGTGCCAGCAGCCAAGGCTCGGGAGTGGTACAAGAGACCCAGTACTTC
v_gene: TRBV5-1; abundance: .; j_gene: TRBJ1-4; d_gene: .; CDR3aa: CASSLAPSEKLFF; CDR3nt: TGCGCCAGCAGCTTGGCCCCGAGTGAAAAACTGTTTTTT
v_gene: TRBV2; abundance: .; j_gene: TRBJ1-5; d_gene: TRBD1; CDR3aa: CASSSRDRGDNQPQHF; CDR3nt: TGTGCCAGCAGTTCCAGGGACAGGGGGGATAATCAGCCCCAGCATTTT
v_gene: TRBV10-3; abundance: .; j_gene: TRBJ2-7; d_gene: TRBD1; CDR3aa: CAISEGTGSSDF; CDR3nt: TGTGCCATCAGTGAGGGGACAGGGTCTTCAGACTTC
v_gene: TRBV19; abundance: .; j_gene: TRBJ1-1; d_gene: .; CDR3aa: CASSIDLWGLGNTEAFF; CDR3nt: TGTGCCAGTAGTATAGATCTTTGGGGCTTGGGGAACACTGAAGCTTTCTTT
v_gene: TRBV2; abundance: .; j_gene: TRBJ2-2; d_gene: TRBD2; CDR3aa: CASSLLAGGGGELFF; CDR3nt: TGTGCCAGCAGTTTACTAGCGGGAGGAGGCGGGGAGCTGTTTTTT
v_gene: TRBV7-9; abundance: .; j_gene: TRBJ1-4; d_gene: .; CDR3aa: CASSSAQTNEKLFF; CDR3nt: TGTGCCAGCAGCTCAGCACAGACGAATGAAAAACTGTTTTTT
v_gene: TRBV5-1; abundance: few; j_gene: TRBJ2-7; d_gene: TRBD1; CDR3aa: CASSPDRVGEQYF; CDR3nt: TGCGCCAGCAGCCCGGACAGGGTGGGAGAGCAGTACTTC
v_gene: TRBV9; abundance: once; j_gene: TRBJ2-7; d_gene: TRBD1; CDR3aa: CASSEDRGRNDEQYF; CDR3nt: TGTGCCAGCAGCGAGGACAGGGGGCGGAACGACGAGCAGTACTTC
v_gene: TRBV7-6; abundance: .; j_gene: TRBJ2-2; d_gene: TRBD1; CDR3aa: CASSPTRQGMGGELFF; CDR3nt: TGTGCCAGCAGCCCAACCAGACAGGGAATGGGCGGGGAGCTGTTTTTT
v_gene: TRBV2; abundance: .; j_gene: TRBJ2-7; d_gene: .; CDR3aa: CASSRDKRDEQYF; CDR3nt: TGTGCCAGCAGCAGGGACAAGAGGGACGAGCAGTACTTC
v_gene: TRBV18; abundance: .; j_gene: TRBJ2-7; d_gene: .; CDR3aa: CASSPPRLESYEQYF; CDR3nt: TGTGCCAGCTCACCACCGAGACTGGAATCCTACGAGCAGTACTTC
v_gene: TRBV6-6; abundance: few; j_gene: TRBJ2-2; d_gene: .; CDR3aa: CASSFPGDTGELFF; CDR3nt: TGTGCCAGCAGTTTCCCAGGGGACACCGGGGAGCTGTTTTTT
v_gene: TRBV7-2; abundance: once; j_gene: TRBJ2-3; d_gene: TRBD2; CDR3aa: CASTLYGGRGTDTQYF; CDR3nt: TGTGCCAGCACCCTCTACGGGGGGAGAGGGACAGATACGCAGTATTTT
v_gene: TRBV4-2; abundance: many; j_gene: TRBJ2-3; d_gene: .; CDR3aa: CASSKQGGADTQYF; CDR3nt: TGTGCCAGCAGCAAACAGGGGGGGGCAGATACGCAGTATTTT
v_gene: TRBV5-4; abundance: .; j_gene: TRBJ2-2; d_gene: .; CDR3aa: CASSLVGTAGSGELFF; CDR3nt: TGTGCCAGCAGCTTGGTAGGGACAGCGGGTTCCGGGGAGCTGTTTTTT
v_gene: TRBV24-1; abundance: .; j_gene: TRBJ1-2; d_gene: .; CDR3aa: CATSGQDPNYGYTF; CDR3nt: TGTGCCACCAGTGGGCAGGATCCTAACTATGGCTACACCTTC
v_gene: TRBV28; abundance: .; j_gene: TRBJ1-1; d_gene: .; CDR3aa: CASSLVQGNTEAFF; CDR3nt: TGTGCCAGCAGTTTGGTGCAGGGAAACACTGAAGCTTTCTTT